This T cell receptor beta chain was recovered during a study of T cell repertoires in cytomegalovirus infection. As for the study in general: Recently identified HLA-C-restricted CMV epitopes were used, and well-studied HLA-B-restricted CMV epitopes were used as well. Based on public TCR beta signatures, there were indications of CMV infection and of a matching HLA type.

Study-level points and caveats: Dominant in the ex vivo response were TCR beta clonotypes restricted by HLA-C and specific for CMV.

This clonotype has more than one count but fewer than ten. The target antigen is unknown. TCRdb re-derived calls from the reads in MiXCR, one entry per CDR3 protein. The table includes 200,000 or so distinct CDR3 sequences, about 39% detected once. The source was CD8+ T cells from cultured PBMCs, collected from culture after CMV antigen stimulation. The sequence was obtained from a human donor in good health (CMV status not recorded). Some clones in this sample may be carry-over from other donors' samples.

The CDR3 reads CASSLAQGSPLHF. The CDR3 nucleotides read TGTGCCAGCAGCTTAGCACAGGGTTCACCCCTCCACTTT. The chain links TRBV7-8 to TRBJ1-6; D is possibly TRBD1 (6 bases). Germline V gene data show CDR1 as SGHVS and CDR2 as FQNEAQ. Between the trimmed V and J ends, which lost 0 bases and 9 bases, there was a span of 6 bases. There are 13 residues in the CDR3.